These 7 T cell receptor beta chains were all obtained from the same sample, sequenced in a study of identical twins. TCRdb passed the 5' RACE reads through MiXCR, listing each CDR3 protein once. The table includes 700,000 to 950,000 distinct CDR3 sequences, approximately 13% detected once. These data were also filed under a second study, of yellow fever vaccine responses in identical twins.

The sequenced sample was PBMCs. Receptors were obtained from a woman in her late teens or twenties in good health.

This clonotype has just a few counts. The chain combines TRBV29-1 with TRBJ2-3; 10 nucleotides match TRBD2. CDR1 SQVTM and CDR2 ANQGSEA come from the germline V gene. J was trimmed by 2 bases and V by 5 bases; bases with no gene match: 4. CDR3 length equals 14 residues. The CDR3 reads CSVISGGITDTQYF. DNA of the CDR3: TGCAGCGTTATTAGCGGGGGGATCACAGATACGCAGTATTTT.

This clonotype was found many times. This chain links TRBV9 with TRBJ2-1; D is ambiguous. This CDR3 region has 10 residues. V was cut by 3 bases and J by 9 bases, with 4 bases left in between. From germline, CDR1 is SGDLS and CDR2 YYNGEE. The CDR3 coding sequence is TGTGCCAGCAGCGGTAGTGAGCAGTTCTTC. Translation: CASSGSEQFF.

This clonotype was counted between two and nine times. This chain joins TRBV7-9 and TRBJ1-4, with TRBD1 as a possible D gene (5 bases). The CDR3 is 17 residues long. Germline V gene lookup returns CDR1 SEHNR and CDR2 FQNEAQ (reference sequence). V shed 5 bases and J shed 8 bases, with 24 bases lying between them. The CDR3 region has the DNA TGTGCCAGCAGCCCATCCGGGACGGGCCTAACCGGGGAAAAACTGTTTTTT. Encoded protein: CASSPSGTGLTGEKLFF.

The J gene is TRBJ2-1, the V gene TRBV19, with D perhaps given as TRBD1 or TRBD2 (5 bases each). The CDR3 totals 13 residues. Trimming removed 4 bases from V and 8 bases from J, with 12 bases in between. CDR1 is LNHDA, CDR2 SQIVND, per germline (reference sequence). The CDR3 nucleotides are TGTGCCAGTAGTACCCCTCGGGGCGATGAGCAGTTCTTC. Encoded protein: CASSTPRGDEQFF.

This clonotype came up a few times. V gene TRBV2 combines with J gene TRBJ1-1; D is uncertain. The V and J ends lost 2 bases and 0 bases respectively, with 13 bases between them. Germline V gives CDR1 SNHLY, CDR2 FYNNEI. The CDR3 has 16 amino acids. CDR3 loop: CASSERGKPLNTEAFF. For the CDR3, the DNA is TGTGCCAGCAGTGAACGTGGGAAGCCCCTGAACACTGAAGCTTTCTTT. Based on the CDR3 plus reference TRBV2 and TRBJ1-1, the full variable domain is EPEVTQTPSHQVTQMGQEVILRCVPISNHLYFYWYRQILGQKVEFLVSFYNNEISEKSEIFDDQFSVERPDGSNFTLKIRSTKLEDSAMYFCASSERGKPLNTEAFFGQGTRLTVV.

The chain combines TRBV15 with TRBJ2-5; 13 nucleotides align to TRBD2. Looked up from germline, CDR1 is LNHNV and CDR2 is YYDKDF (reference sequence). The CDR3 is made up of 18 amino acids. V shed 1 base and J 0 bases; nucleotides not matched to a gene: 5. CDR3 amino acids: CATSRGGTSGVYQETQYF. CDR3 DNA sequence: TGTGCCACCAGCAGAGGGGGGACTAGCGGGGTGTACCAAGAGACCCAGTACTTC.

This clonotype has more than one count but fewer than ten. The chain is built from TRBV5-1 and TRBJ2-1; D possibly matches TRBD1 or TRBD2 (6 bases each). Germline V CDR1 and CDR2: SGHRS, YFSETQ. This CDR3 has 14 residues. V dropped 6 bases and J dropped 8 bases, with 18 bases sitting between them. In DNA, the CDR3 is TGCGCCAGCACCCTCGTGGTGGGGGGCCATGAGCAGTTCTTC. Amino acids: CASTLVVGGHEQFF.